This TCR beta chain came from a study of shared clonotypes between healthy human individuals. Study outcomes and limitations: What limited the represented genetic and exposure-history diversity was the small number of donors. Naive subsets, compared against memory subsets, generally had larger estimated richness values.

In germline, CDR1 is GTSNPN, CDR2 SVGIG (reference sequence). The V end was cut by 3 bases, the J end by 1 base, with 3 bases between. The CDR3 loop spans 11 amino acids. Naive CD8 cells were CD45RO-negative, positively selected for CCR7, excluding terminally differentiated effector memory CD45RA+ cells. Details on this clone: The target antigen is unknown. This same CDR3 is encoded by further DNA sequences in the sample.

The authors ran the assay at deep level. Profiled with immunoSEQ multiplex PCR; TCRdb holds only in-frame clones, not every one. The sample yields 2 million or so clones, approximately 94% seen once. The sequence was obtained from a man younger than 35 in good health. The sample taken for sequencing was naive CD8+ T cells sorted from blood. V usage is TRBV30 and J usage is TRBJ1-1, with D uncertain. CDR3 nucleotides: TGTGCCTGGAGATGGAACACTGAAGCTTTCTTT. This encodes CAWRWNTEAFF.